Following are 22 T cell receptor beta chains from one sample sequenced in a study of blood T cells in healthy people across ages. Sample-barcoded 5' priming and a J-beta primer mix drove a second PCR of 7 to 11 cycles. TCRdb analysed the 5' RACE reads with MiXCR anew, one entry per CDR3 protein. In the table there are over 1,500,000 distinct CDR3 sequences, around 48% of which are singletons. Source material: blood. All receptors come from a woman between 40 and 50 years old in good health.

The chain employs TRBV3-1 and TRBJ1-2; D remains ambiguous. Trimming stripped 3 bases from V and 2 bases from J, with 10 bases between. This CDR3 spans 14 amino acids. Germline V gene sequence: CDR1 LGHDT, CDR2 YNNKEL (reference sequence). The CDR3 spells CASSHLARNYGYTF. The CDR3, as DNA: TGTGCCAGCAGCCACCTTGCACGGAACTATGGCTACACCTTC.

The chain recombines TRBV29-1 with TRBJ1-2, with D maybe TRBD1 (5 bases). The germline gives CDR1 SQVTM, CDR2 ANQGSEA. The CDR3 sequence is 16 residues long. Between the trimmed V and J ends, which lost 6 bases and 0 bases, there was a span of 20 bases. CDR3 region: CSVWERGARANYGYTF. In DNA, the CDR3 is TGCAGCGTCTGGGAGCGTGGGGCCCGAGCTAACTATGGCTACACCTTC.

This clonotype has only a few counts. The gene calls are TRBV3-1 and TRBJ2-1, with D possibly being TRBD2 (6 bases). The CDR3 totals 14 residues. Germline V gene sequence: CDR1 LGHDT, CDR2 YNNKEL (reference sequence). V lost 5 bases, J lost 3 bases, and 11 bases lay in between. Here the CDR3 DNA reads TGTGCCAGCAGCGACACGGGGGTCTACAATGAGCAGTTCTTC. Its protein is CASSDTGVYNEQFF.

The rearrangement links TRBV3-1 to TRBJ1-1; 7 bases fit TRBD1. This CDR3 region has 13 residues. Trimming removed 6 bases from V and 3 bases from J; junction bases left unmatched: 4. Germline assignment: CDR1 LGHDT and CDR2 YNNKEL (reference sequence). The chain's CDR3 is CASRLGTDTEAFF. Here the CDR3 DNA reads TGTGCCAGCAGGCTCGGGACAGACACTGAAGCTTTCTTT.

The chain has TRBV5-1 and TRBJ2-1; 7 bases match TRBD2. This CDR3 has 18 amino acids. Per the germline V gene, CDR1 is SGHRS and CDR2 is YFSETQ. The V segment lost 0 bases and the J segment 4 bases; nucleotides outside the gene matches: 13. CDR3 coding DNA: TGCGCCAGCAGCTTGGCCCAAATCGGGAGGATACTATACAATGAGCAGTTCTTC. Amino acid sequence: CASSLAQIGRILYNEQFF.

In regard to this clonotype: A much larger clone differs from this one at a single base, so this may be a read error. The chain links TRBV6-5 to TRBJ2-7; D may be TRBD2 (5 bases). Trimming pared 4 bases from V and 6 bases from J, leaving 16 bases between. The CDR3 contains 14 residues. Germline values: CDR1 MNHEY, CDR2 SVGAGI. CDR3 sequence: CASSSEGGGSEQYF. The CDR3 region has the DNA TGTGCCAGCAGTTCAGAGGGCGGCGGTAGCGAGCAGTACTTC.

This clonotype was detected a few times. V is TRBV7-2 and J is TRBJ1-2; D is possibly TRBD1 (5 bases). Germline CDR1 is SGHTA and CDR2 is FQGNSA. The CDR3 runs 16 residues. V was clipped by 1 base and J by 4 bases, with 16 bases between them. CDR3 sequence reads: CASSLETAPNSYGYTF. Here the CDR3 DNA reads TGTGCCAGCAGCTTAGAGACAGCACCAAACAGCTATGGCTACACCTTC.

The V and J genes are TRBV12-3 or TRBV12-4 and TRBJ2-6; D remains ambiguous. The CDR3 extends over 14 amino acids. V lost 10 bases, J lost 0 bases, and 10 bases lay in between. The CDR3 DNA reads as TGTGCCATCGTGCGGAGCTCTGGGGCCAACGTCCTGACTTTC. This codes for CAIVRSSGANVLTF.

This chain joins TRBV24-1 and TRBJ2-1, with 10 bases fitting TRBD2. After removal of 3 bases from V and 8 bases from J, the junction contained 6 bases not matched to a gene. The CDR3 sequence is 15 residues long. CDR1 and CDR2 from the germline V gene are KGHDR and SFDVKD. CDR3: CATSDPGTSVYEQFF. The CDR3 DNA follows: TGTGCCACCAGTGATCCCGGGACTAGCGTCTATGAGCAGTTCTTC.

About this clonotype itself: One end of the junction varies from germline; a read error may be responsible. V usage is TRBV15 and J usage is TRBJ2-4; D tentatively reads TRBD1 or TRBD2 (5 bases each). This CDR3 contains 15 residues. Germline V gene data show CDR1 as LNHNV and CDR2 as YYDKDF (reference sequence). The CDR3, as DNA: TGTGCCGCCAGCAGAGGGACCTTAGCCAAAAACATTCAGTACTTC. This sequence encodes CAASRGTLAKNIQYF.

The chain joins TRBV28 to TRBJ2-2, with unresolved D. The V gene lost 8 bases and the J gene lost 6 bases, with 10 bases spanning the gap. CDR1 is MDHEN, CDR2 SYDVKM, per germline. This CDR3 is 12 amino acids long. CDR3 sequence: CASALVPGELFF. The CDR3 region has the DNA TGTGCCAGCGCCCTTGTACCCGGGGAGCTGTTTTTT.

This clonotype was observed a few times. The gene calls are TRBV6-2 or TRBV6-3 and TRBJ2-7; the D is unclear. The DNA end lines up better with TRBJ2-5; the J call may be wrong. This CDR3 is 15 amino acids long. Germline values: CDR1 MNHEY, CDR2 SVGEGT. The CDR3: CASTKDAKYWETQYF. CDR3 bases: TGTGCCAGCACCAAGGACGCAAAATACTGGGAGACCCAGTACTTC.

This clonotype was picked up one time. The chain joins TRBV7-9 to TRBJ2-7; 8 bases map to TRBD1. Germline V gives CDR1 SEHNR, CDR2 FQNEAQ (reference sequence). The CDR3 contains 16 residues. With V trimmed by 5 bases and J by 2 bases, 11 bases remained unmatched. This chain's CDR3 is CASSPRTGKKTYEQYF. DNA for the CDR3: TGTGCCAGCAGCCCTAGGACAGGGAAAAAGACCTACGAGCAGTACTTC.

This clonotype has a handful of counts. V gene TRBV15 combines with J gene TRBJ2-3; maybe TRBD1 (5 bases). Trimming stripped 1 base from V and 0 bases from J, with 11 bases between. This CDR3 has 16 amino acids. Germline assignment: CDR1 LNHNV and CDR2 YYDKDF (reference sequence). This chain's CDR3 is CATSRVGVSSTDTQYF. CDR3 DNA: TGTGCCACCAGCAGAGTAGGGGTCTCTAGCACAGATACGCAGTATTTT.

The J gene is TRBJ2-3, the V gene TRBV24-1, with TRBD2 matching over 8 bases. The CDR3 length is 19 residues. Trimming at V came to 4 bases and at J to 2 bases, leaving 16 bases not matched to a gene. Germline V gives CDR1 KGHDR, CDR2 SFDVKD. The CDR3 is CATSDSEALWRGATDTQYF. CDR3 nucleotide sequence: TGTGCCACCAGTGACTCGGAAGCGTTATGGCGGGGGGCCACAGATACGCAGTATTTT.

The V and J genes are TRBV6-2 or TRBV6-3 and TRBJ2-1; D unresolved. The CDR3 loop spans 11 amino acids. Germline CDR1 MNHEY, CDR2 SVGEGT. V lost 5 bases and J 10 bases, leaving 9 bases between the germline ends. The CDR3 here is CASSLRAEQFF. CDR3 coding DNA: TGTGCCAGCAGTCTTAGGGCGGAGCAGTTCTTC.

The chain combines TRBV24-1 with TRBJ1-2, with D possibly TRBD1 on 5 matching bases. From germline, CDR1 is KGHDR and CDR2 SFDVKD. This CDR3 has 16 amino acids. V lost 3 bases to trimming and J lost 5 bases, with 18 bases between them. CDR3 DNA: TGTGCCACCAGTGATCCTAATATGGAGGGGCGTTATGGCTACACCTTC. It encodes CATSDPNMEGRYGYTF.

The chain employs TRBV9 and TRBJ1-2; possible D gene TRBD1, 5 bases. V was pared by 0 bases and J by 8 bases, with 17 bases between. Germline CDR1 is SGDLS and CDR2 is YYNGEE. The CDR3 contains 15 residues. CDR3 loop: CASSVEYGDKGGYTF. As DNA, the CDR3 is TGTGCCAGCAGCGTAGAATACGGGGATAAGGGGGGCTACACCTTC.

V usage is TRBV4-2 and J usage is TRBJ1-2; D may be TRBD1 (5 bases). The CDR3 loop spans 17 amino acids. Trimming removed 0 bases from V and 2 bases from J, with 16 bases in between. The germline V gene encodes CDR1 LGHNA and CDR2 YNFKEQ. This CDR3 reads CASSQDPGVDTNYGYTF. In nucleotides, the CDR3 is TGTGCCAGCAGCCAAGATCCCGGTGTGGACACCAACTATGGCTACACCTTC.

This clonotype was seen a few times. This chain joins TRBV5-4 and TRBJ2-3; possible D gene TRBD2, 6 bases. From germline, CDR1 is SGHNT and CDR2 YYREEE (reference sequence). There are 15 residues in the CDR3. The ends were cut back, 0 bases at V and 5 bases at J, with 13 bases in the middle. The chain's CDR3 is CASSLAGTGEDTQYF. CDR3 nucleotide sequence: TGTGCCAGCAGCTTGGCCGGGACGGGGGAAGATACGCAGTATTTT.

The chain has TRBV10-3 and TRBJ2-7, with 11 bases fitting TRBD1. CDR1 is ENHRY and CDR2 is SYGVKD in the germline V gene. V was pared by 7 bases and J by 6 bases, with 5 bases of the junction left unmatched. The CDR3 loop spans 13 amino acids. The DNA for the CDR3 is TGTGCCATCACCTGGACAGGGGGCCGCGAGCAGTACTTC. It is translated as CAITWTGGREQYF.

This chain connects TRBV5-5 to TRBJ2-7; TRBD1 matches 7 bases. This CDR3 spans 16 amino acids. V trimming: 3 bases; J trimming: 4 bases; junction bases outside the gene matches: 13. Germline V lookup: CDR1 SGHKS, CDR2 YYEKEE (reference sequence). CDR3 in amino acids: CASSSYPGGLTYEQYF. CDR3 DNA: TGTGCCAGCAGCTCATACCCAGGGGGTCTAACATACGAGCAGTACTTC.